This T cell receptor (beta chain) was captured in a study of blood T cells in healthy people across ages. In regard to this clonotype: Its antigen is as yet unknown.

Study results and caveats: Naive CD4+ cell counts and diversity both ran higher in long-lived than in aged donors.

PCR was performed a second time for about 7 to 12 cycles using a sample-barcoded 5' primer and a J-beta primer mix. One entry per CDR3 protein, called by TCRdb with MiXCR from the 5' RACE reads. The sample holds about a million distinct CDR3 sequences, 45% to 50% seen once. The CDR3 length is 14 residues. J was trimmed by 4 bases and V by 2 bases; bases with no gene match: 5. CDR1 SGHRS and CDR2 YFSETQ come from the germline V gene. Each individual donor underwent a draw of approximately 10 milliliters of peripheral blood. PBMCs, at least 7 million per sample, were isolated. The amount of total RNA extracted per sample was at least 5.5 micrograms.

Sequenced material: blood. This sequence joins TRBV5-1 and TRBJ1-2; 7 bases map to TRBD1. The sequence was collected from a man between 25 and 39 years old in good health. The CDR3 region has the DNA TGCGCCAGCAGCTTCATAGGGGGCACCTATGGCTACACCTTC. This encodes CASSFIGGTYGYTF.